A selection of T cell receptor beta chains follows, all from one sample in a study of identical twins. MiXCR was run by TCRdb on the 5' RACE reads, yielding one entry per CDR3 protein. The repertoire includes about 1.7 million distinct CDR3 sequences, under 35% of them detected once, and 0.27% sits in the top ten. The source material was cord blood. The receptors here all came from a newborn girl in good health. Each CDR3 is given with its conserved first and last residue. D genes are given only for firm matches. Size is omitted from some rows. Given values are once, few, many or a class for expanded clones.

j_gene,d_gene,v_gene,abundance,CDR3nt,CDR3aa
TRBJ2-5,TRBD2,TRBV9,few,TGTGCCAGCAGCGTAGATCTAGCGGGGACCCAGTACTTC,CASSVDLAGTQYF
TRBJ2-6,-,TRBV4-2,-,TGTGCCAGCAGCCAAGAGCGTGACAGTTACTCTGGGACCAACGTCCTGACTTTC,CASSQERDSYSGTNVLTF
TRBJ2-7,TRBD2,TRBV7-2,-,TGTGCCAGCAGCCGTGTGCCGGGACTAGAACCCTACGAGCAGTACTTC,CASSRVPGLEPYEQYF
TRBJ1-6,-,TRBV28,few,TGTGCCAGCAGTTTACAGGGCTCCCTCCACTTT,CASSLQGSLHF
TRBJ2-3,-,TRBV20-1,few,TGCAGTGCTAGGGAGAGTCGAGATACGCAGTATTTT,CSARESRDTQYF
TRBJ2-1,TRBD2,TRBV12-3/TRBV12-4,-,TGTGCCAGCAGCGCCTCTAGCGGGAGCGGGTTTGGCAATGAGCAGTCCTTC,CASSASSGSGFGNEQSF
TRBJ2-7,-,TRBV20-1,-,TGCAGTGCTAGAGGAAAGGGCTACGAGCAGTACTTC,CSARGKGYEQYF
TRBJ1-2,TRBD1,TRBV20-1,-,TGCAGTGCTAGAAGGACAGGGTTGGATGGCTACACCTTC,CSARRTGLDGYTF
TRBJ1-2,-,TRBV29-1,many,TGCAGCGTTGAGCGAGGCAGGGCCGATAACTATGGCTACACCTTC,CSVERGRADNYGYTF
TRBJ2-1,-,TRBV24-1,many,TGTGCCACCACTTCGGGGAGCTCCTACAATGAGCAGTTCTTC,CATTSGSSYNEQFF
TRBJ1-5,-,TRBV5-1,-,TGCGCCAGCAGCTTGGTGCAGGGACGTAGCAATCAGCCCCGGCATTTT,CASSLVQGRSNQPRHF
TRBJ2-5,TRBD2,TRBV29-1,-,TGCAGCGTTGGCCCTAGCGGGAGGGCCTATGAGCAGTACTTC,CSVGPSGRAYEQYF
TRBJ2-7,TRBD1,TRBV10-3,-,TGTGCCATCCGCGGGACAGGGCTAAAGGAGCAGTACTTC,CAIRGTGLKEQYF
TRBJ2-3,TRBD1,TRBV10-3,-,TGTGCCATCAGCGACCAGGGGGCAGATGCGCAGTATTTT,CAISDQGADAQYF
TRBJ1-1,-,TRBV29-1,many,TGCAGCGCTCGGACTGCCGGGGCTAATACTGAAGCTTTCTTT,CSARTAGANTEAFF
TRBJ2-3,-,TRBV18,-,TGTGCCAGCTCCCCAGGGCGTCAGGAGGGGGCAGATACGCAGTATTTT,CASSPGRQEGADTQYF
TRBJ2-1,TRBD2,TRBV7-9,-,TGTGCCAGCAGAAACAGGGGGCCTAGCGGGAGGTTCCTCTACAATGAGCAGTTCTTC,CASRNRGPSGRFLYNEQFF
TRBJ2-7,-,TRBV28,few,TGTGCCAGCAGTCCCACAGGGTTAGGATACGAGCAGTACTTC,CASSPTGLGYEQYF
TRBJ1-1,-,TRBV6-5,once,TGTGCCAGCAGTTCGAGCATACGCCGGGGAGGCATGAACACTGAAGCTTTCTTT,CASSSSIRRGGMNTEAFF
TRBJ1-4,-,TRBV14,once,TGTGCCAGCAGCTCGCTCGCTACAACTAATGAAAAACTGTTTTTT,CASSSLATTNEKLFF
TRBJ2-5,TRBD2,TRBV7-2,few,TGTGCCAGCAGCAAACGGGGGGGACTAGCGGGAGAGACCCAGTACTTC,CASSKRGGLAGETQYF
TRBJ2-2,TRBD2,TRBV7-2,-,TGTGCCAGCAGCACTTCGGGACTGGAGACTAGCGGGAACACCGGGGAGCTGTTTTTT,CASSTSGLETSGNTGELFF
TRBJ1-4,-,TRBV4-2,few,TGTGCCAGCAGCCAAGATAGTGCAGCAACTAATGAAAAACTGTTTTTT,CASSQDSAATNEKLFF
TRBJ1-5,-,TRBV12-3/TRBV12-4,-,TGTGCCAGCAGTTTAGTGGTGGGCGGGAGTGATCAGCCCCAGCATTTT,CASSLVVGGSDQPQHF
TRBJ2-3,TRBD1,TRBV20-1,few,TGCAGTGCTAGTTTTAGGGACAGGGAGTTTCGGACAGATACGCAGTATTTT,CSASFRDREFRTDTQYF
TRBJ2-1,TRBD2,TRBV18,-,TGTGCCAGCTCACCGGGACTAGCGGGAGTTGATAGGATCGGTGAGCAGTTCTTC,CASSPGLAGVDRIGEQFF
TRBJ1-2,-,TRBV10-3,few,TGTGCCATCAGTGAGTGGGGCGGGGGCTATGGCTACACCTTC,CAISEWGGGYGYTF
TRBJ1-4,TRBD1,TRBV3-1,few,TGTGCCAGCAGCCGAAAGCGGGACAGGGAGAATGAAAAACTGTTTTTT,CASSRKRDRENEKLFF
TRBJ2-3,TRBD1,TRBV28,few,TGTGCCAGCAGTTTATGGGGCTATCGGACAGGGGGCACAGATACGCAGTATTTT,CASSLWGYRTGGTDTQYF
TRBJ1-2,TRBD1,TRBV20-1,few,TGCAGTGCTAGCCTGACAGGGATTGATGGCTACACCTTC,CSASLTGIDGYTF
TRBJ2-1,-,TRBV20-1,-,TGCAGTGCTAGGGCCCTTCTAGCACCCAGTTGGGAGCAGTTCTTC,CSARALLAPSWEQFF
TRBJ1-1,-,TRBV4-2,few,TGTGCCAGCAGCCAAGGAGAACCTATGAGGGACACTGAAGCTTTCTTT,CASSQGEPMRDTEAFF
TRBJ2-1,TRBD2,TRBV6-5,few,TGTGCCAGCAGTTACCGCGGGGGGGCTCACCACAATGAGCAGTTCTTC,CASSYRGGAHHNEQFF
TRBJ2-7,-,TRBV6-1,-,TGTGCCATAATGGGGGGGGCGCTCTCCTACGAGCAGTACTTC,CAIMGGALSYEQYF
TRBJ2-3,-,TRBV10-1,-,TGCGCCAGCAGGGTCGCACTAGCCAGCACAGATACGCAGTATTTT,CASRVALASTDTQYF
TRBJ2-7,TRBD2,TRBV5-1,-,TGCGCCAGCAGCCCTGAACTAGCGGGAAGGTACGAGCAGTACTTC,CASSPELAGRYEQYF
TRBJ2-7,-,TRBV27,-,TGTGCCAGCAGTTACCTTCCTATTACTAACAATGAGCAGTACTTC,CASSYLPITNNEQYF
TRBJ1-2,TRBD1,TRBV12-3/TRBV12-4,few,TGTGCCAGCAGTTCCGGGACAGCCCTCTATGGCTACACCTTC,CASSSGTALYGYTF
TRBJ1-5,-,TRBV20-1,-,TGCAGTGCTAGAGCAGGGGCCCAAAATCAGCCCCAGCATTTT,CSARAGAQNQPQHF
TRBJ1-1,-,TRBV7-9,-,TGTGCCAGCAGCTTGGGGATGGTCGACACTGAAGCTTTCTTT,CASSLGMVDTEAFF
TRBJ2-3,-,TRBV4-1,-,TGCGCCAGCAGCCAGACGCACAGGGTGGTGGACACAGATACGCAGTATTTT,CASSQTHRVVDTDTQYF
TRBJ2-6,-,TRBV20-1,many,TGCAGTGCTACTGGGGCCAACGTCCTGACTTTC,CSATGANVLTF
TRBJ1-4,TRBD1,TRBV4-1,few,TGCGCCAGCAGCCACCGTTATTATATTGGGACAGATGGTGGGAAACTGTTTTTT,CASSHRYYIGTDGGKLFF
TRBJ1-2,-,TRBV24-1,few,TGTGCCACCAGTGATTTGAACTATGGCTACACCTTC,CATSDLNYGYTF
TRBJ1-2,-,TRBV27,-,TGTGCCAGCAGTTTAACCCCCATAGGGGATGGCTACACCTTC,CASSLTPIGDGYTF
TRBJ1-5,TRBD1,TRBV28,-,TGTGCCAGCAGTTTATTGACAGGGGCCGATCAGCCCCAGCATTTT,CASSLLTGADQPQHF